This TCR beta chain is drawn from a study of T cells in Graves' hyperthyroidism and ophthalmopathy. This clonotype was recorded a few times. The V end was cut by 4 bases, the J end by 8 bases, with 11 bases between. This CDR3 spans 12 amino acids. RNA transcripts yielded amplified TCR beta CDR3 regions. RT-PCR in the first round (using the HTBI primer set) targeted the TCR CDR3. Via MiXCR, TCRdb re-called the multiplex PCR reads, giving one row per CDR3 protein. This table holds about 410,000 distinct CDR3 sequences, roughly 15% found once. Sequencing was carried out using blood. The clonotype was recovered from a woman aged 30 to 39 with Graves' ophthalmopathy. The rearrangement joins TRBV12-3 or TRBV12-4 to TRBJ1-2; no clear D gene. The CDR3 spells CASSWRVGGYTF. For the CDR3, the DNA is TGTGCCAGCAGTTGGAGGGTGGGCGGCTACACCTTC.